This T cell receptor beta chain was recovered during a study of blood T cell repertoires in COVID-19. Looking at the study overall: Sites in the United States, Italy and Spain provided acute and convalescent COVID-19 samples. Sample material is recorded as cDNA or gDNA derived from T cells, B-cell-depleted T cells, or PBMCs.

This CDR3 region has 11 residues. V lost 10 bases to trimming and J lost 5 bases, with 11 bases between them. Germline V gene lookup returns CDR1 MRHNA and CDR2 SNTAGT. Source study methods: By means of reference gene primer amplification, nucleated cell counts were estimated. Data came from immunoSEQ multiplex PCR; TCRdb stores just in-frame clones and leaves some out. D and trimming come from the DNA, and the V and J calls and clone size come from that table. Altogether about 140,000 clones are present, more than 60% being singletons, with the ten largest covering around 13%. Sequenced sample: peripheral blood. The TCR originated in an elderly man with acute or convalescent COVID-19. The chain combines TRBV6-4 with TRBJ1-1; D is perhaps TRBD1 (6 bases). The CDR3 is CAKGGRTEAFF. In DNA form, the CDR3 reads TGTGCCAAGGGGGGGCGGACTGAAGCTTTCTTT.